Below, 21 T cell receptor beta chains from the same sample are listed, as sequenced in a study of shared clonotypes between healthy human individuals (dated by TCRdb to 2020 to 2021). The library relied on the immunoSEQ multiplex PCR assay. This immuneACCESS table, as held by TCRdb, lists in-frame sequences with V and J called but not all clones. Of the missing ones, under half trace to an unresolved V gene in checked studies; the others have no known cause. A total of 1.5 million to 1.9 million clones appear in this sample, 95% to 99% of them only once. Roughly 0.45% of the sample is in the top ten clones. The sequenced sample was naive CD4+ T cells sorted from blood. Interpreted using the paper, the cell subset or site label stands for: CD45RA+ positively selected. The receptor set was obtained from a man younger than 40 in good health.

This sequence joins TRBV6-1 and TRBJ2-3; D is ambiguous. The CDR3 runs 16 residues. V lost 2 bases and J lost 1, with 13 bases in between. Germline loops: CDR1 MNHNS, CDR2 SASEGT. CDR3 loop: CASSESLGIGTDTQYF. Written as DNA, the CDR3 is TGTGCCAGCAGTGAATCGTTGGGAATTGGCACAGATACGCAGTATTTT.

The chain couples TRBV29-1 to TRBJ2-5; unclear D gene. Trimming left V 3 bases short and J 1 base short, with 6 bases between. This CDR3 is 12 amino acids long. Germline V gene sequence: CDR1 SQVTM, CDR2 ANQGSEA. This CDR3 is CSVDHFQETQYF. As DNA, the CDR3 is TGCAGCGTTGATCACTTCCAAGAGACCCAGTACTTC.

In this sample, this clone turned up once. The rearrangement uses TRBV7-6 and TRBJ2-2; D perhaps matches TRBD1 (5 bases). Trimming took 5 bases from V and 3 from J, leaving 7 bases between them. The CDR3 has 13 amino acids. The germline CDR1 and CDR2 sequences are SGHVS and FNYEAQ. CDR3 in amino acids: CASSRQHTGELFF. As DNA, the CDR3 is TGTGCCAGCAGCAGACAGCACACCGGGGAGCTGTTTTTT.

This chain uses TRBV5-1 with TRBJ2-7, with a weak D call TRBD2 (5 bases). V was trimmed by 0 bases and J by 5 bases, leaving 15 bases between them. The CDR3 totals 15 residues. Per the germline V gene, CDR1 is SGHRS and CDR2 is YFSETQ. CDR3: CASSLEEVQIDEQYF. The CDR3 bases are TGCGCCAGCAGCTTGGAGGAGGTACAAATCGACGAGCAGTACTTC.

The V call is TRBV5-1, the J call TRBJ2-1, with unresolved D. The V gene's germline CDR1 is SGHRS and CDR2 YFSETQ. V gave up 4 bases and J gave up 3 bases, with 17 bases separating them. CDR3 length: 16 amino acids. CDR3 DNA sequence: TGCGCCAGCAGCCCCACCGCCCTCTCAAACTACAATGAGCAGTTCTTC. Translated, it gives CASSPTALSNYNEQFF.

The chain combines TRBV28 with TRBJ1-2; D remains unclear. This CDR3 is 14 amino acids long. Trimming shortened V by 4 bases and J by 4 bases, and 13 bases separated the two germline ends. Per the germline V gene, CDR1 is MDHEN and CDR2 is SYDVKM. The CDR3 region has the DNA TGTGCCAGCAGTTCGGCCGAGGCCACCTATGGCTACACCTTC. Protein product: CASSSAEATYGYTF.

The chain carries TRBV18 and TRBJ1-1; D call uncertain. This CDR3 contains 11 residues. Between the trimmed V and J ends, which lost 2 bases and 11 bases, there was a span of 9 bases. Germline loops: CDR1 KGHSH, CDR2 LQKENI. CDR3 in DNA: TGTGCCAGCTCACCAGTCGGACCGGCTTTCTTT. Translating it yields CASSPVGPAFF.

V gene TRBV6-1 combines with J gene TRBJ2-1, with 8 positions matching TRBD2. CDR1 MNHNS and CDR2 SASEGT come from the germline V gene. This CDR3 spans 16 amino acids. Trimming took 3 bases from V and 8 from J; bases not matched to a gene: 12. CDR3 coding DNA: TGTGCCAGCAGTGACCTCCTCGGGAGGGGGATGTATGAGCAGTTCTTC. This sequence encodes CASSDLLGRGMYEQFF.

V and J are TRBV18 and TRBJ2-1; possibly TRBD1 or TRBD2 for D (5 bases each). Per germline, CDR1 KGHSH and CDR2 LQKENI. This CDR3 is built from 15 residues. V lost 6 bases to trimming and J lost 6 bases, with 18 bases between them. In DNA form, the CDR3 reads TGTGCCAGCTCTCCCTGGGGACGGGTCGGCAATGAGCAGTTCTTC. Its translation: CASSPWGRVGNEQFF.

The rearrangement joins TRBV5-5 to TRBJ1-5; D unresolved. The CDR3 loop spans 15 amino acids. Trimming cost V 1 base and J 1 base, with 9 bases left between them. The V gene's germline CDR1 is SGHKS and CDR2 YYEKEE (reference sequence). The DNA for the CDR3 is TGTGCCAGCAGCTTGCACCTAGGGAGCAATCAGCCCCAGCATTTT. Translated: CASSLHLGSNQPQHF.

The sample holds a few counts of this clone. Additional DNA sequences in this sample encode the identical CDR3. The chain employs TRBV5-1 and TRBJ1-1, with D possibly matching TRBD1 (5 bases). The ends were cut back, 0 bases at V and 1 base at J, with 10 bases in the middle. Looked up from germline, CDR1 is SGHRS and CDR2 is YFSETQ. The CDR3 totals 15 residues. For the CDR3, the DNA is TGCGCCAGCAGCTTGGGGGACTCCCGGAACACTGAAGCTTTCTTT. It is translated as CASSLGDSRNTEAFF.

The chain recombines TRBV19 with TRBJ1-1, with TRBD1 identical over 7 bases. The CDR3 contains 14 residues. The ends lost 3 bases at V and 5 bases at J; junction bases unmatched: 6. CDR1 is LNHDA and CDR2 is SQIVND in the germline V gene (reference sequence). CDR3 nucleotide sequence: TGTGCCAGTAGTATTAGACAGGGAAGTACTGAAGCTTTCTTT. This sequence encodes CASSIRQGSTEAFF. Supplemented by reference TRBV19 and TRBJ1-1, the full variable domain reads DGGITQSPKYLFRKEGQNVTLSCEQNLNHDAMYWYRQDPGQGLRLIYYSQIVNDFQKGDIAEGYSVSREKKESFPLTVTSAQKNPTAFYLCASSIRQGSTEAFFGQGTRLTVV.

The chain employs TRBV28 and TRBJ2-3, with TRBD2 identical over 7 bases. The CDR3 spans 16 residues. Germline V gives CDR1 MDHEN, CDR2 SYDVKM. J gave up 6 bases and V 2 bases, and 11 bases lay outside the gene matches. The CDR3 is CASSLRLALESDTQYF. For the CDR3, the DNA is TGTGCCAGCAGTTTACGACTAGCACTCGAGTCGGATACGCAGTATTTT.

The chain joins TRBV28 to TRBJ2-1; 9 bases match TRBD2. V trimming: 8 bases; J trimming: 8 bases; junction bases outside the gene matches: 10. This CDR3 is 14 amino acids long. Germline V gene sequence: CDR1 MDHEN, CDR2 SYDVKM. The DNA of the CDR3 is TGTGCCAGCTTCACCCCCGGGACTAGCTATGAGCAGTTCTTC. The encoded protein is CASFTPGTSYEQFF.

V usage is TRBV29-1 and J usage is TRBJ2-7; D gene ambiguous. This CDR3 is 12 amino acids long. Trimming stripped 6 bases from V and 0 bases from J, with 9 bases between. CDR1 and CDR2 (germline): SQVTM, ANQGSEA. This CDR3 is CSVLTLSYEQYF. CDR3 coding DNA: TGCAGCGTCCTGACACTCTCCTACGAGCAGTACTTC.

V usage is TRBV27 and J usage is TRBJ2-3; 12 nucleotides match TRBD2. The junction had 5 bases not matched to a gene; V was cut back by 2 bases and J by 2 bases. In germline, CDR1 is MNHEY, CDR2 SMNVEV (reference sequence). There are 17 residues in the CDR3. CDR3 coding DNA: TGTGCCAGCAGTTTACTCGGACTAGCGGGAAACACAGATACGCAGTATTTT. Translation gives CASSLLGLAGNTDTQYF.

The chain recombines TRBV15 with TRBJ2-7, with D maybe TRBD2 (5 bases). Germline V gives CDR1 LNHNV, CDR2 YYDKDF (reference sequence). Trimming took off 0 bases at V and 7 bases at J, with 16 bases between the two ends. The CDR3 consists of 15 residues. This chain's CDR3 is CATSRDVGAYVEQYF. The CDR3 DNA reads TGTGCCACCAGCAGAGATGTGGGAGCCTACGTTGAGCAGTACTTC.

This chain joins TRBV5-4 and TRBJ2-5; D ambiguous. There are 15 residues in the CDR3. From germline, CDR1 is SGHNT and CDR2 YYREEE (reference sequence). Trimming took 1 base from V and 3 from J, leaving 13 bases between them. Here the CDR3 DNA reads TGTGCCAGCAGCTTGTCGAACCTTATTAAAGAGACCCAGTACTTC. It encodes CASSLSNLIKETQYF.

The chain recombines TRBV7-8 with TRBJ2-7; 7 bases are a match to TRBD2. Losses at the gene ends were 5 bases for V and 2 bases for J; bases not matched to a gene: 9. The CDR3 sequence is 15 residues long. The germline CDR1 and CDR2 sequences are SGHVS and FQNEAQ. The chain's CDR3 is CASSPRGGGTYEQYF. CDR3 nucleotides: TGTGCCAGCAGCCCTAGGGGCGGGGGAACCTACGAGCAGTACTTC.

There are a few counts of this clone. The genes are TRBV18 and TRBJ2-7; no firm D call. There are 13 residues in the CDR3. V lost 2 bases, J lost 0 bases, and 5 bases lay in between. CDR1 KGHSH and CDR2 LQKENI come from the germline V gene. CDR3 in DNA: TGTGCCAGCTCACCAAACCCCTCCTACGAGCAGTACTTC. Residues: CASSPNPSYEQYF.

This clone was seen only once. This chain joins TRBV6-1 and TRBJ1-4, with D hard to call. This CDR3 contains 14 residues. Germline CDR1 MNHNS, CDR2 SASEGT. Trimming cost V 0 bases and J 14 bases, with 16 bases left between them. The CDR3 DNA follows: TGTGCCAGCAGTGAAGCGGACTGGGCCGGAGCGCTGTTTTTT. Amino acids: CASSEADWAGALFF.